This T cell receptor beta chain was captured in a study of shared clonotypes between healthy human individuals. The ends were cut back, 0 bases at V and 0 bases at J, with 6 bases in the middle. This CDR3 is built from 15 residues. Germline CDR1 is LGHNA and CDR2 is YNFKEQ. This table comes from immunoSEQ multiplex PCR, and its TCRdb copy is limited to in-frame clones, with some not included. The sample carries millions of clones, under 95% recorded once. It was CD45RO-negative cells, positively selected for CCR7, that made up naive CD8 cells, with terminally differentiated effector memory CD45RA+ cells excluded.

This TCR came from a man younger than 30 in good health. Some clones in this sample may be carry-over from other donors' samples. The V gene is TRBV4-2, the J gene TRBJ2-1, with no clear D. Specimen: naive CD8+ T cells from PBMCs. In nucleotides, the CDR3 is TGTGCCAGCAGCCAAGACACCTTCTCCTACAATGAGCAGTTCTTC. Translating it yields CASSQDTFSYNEQFF.